The clone carrying this TCR beta chain turned up a few times. Sequenced by immunoSEQ multiplex PCR; TCRdb stores in-frame clones only, minus some. The data show about 130,000 clones, with about four fifths seen just once and 5% to 6.5% held by the top ten. The sample comes from a study of radiation and T cells in renal cell carcinoma. After removal of 9 bases from V and 6 bases from J, the junction contained 11 bases not matched to a gene. Germline CDR1 is MNHEY and CDR2 is SVGAGI. CDR3 length: 13 residues. Sample time point: blood 2 weeks post-SBRT. Treatment specified: 15 Gy SBRT to primary tumor, nephrectomy 4 weeks later.

The sequence derives from a man in his fifties or sixties with renal cell carcinoma. The sequenced sample was blood, obtained from a patient whose treatment included radiotherapy and nephrectomy. V usage is TRBV6-5 and J usage is TRBJ2-7; 7 nucleotides line up with TRBD1. CDR3 coding DNA: TGTGCCAGTCAGACAGGGTTCTCGGGCGAGCAGTACTTC. Translating gives CASQTGFSGEQYF.